This T cell receptor (beta chain) was identified in a study of vaccination and CD4 T cells after COVID-19. On the study more broadly: For post-vaccine samples, collection took place a median about 65 days after dose two, ranging from 14 to 241. Study-wide results and caveats: When vaccine-specific clones from convalescent patients were examined, 304 of 307 were spike mono-reactive. Only after vaccination were a median approximately 88% of convalescents' reactive clones seen.

Sequenced with the Oncomine TCR Beta short-read assay was DNA taken from cultured CD4+ T cells. Using the QIAamp micro DNA kit, genomic DNA was extracted from the CD4+ T cells that had been cultured. TCRdb analysed the PCR reads with MiXCR anew, one entry per CDR3 protein. The sample contains 7,500 to 9,500 distinct CDR3 sequences, approximately 51% of which appear only once. Per the germline V gene, CDR1 is MNHNS and CDR2 is SASEGT. The CDR3 has 10 residues. V was trimmed by 10 bases and J by 4 bases, leaving 7 bases between them. Regarding treatment: approximately 11-day PBMC culture with coronavirus spike peptide pools or control peptides (ViraFEST assay). Remarks on this clonotype: Its antigen is still unknown.

The rearrangement links TRBV6-1 to TRBJ1-2; no clear D. This TCR was sampled from a human donor who had recovered from COVID-19. Material: CD4+ T cells from blood, cultured in vitro. CDR3 in DNA: TGTGCCACCGGCCTCTATGGCTACACCTTC. It codes for CATGLYGYTF.